Each of the 3 T cell receptor beta chains below was sequenced from the same sample in a study of PD-L1 blockade in urothelial cancer. Assay: immunoSEQ multiplex PCR; the TCRdb copy retains only in-frame clones and omits some. The sample holds 70,000 to 95,000 clones, 84% seen once. Time point of the sample: pretreatment peripheral blood. Source: PBMCs, taken around atezolizumab (anti-PD-L1) treatment. All receptors come from a man aged 60 to 69 with urothelial cancer.

The CDR3 DNA reads TGTGCCAGCAGCGTAGGAGGGACAAACCAAGAGACCCAGTACTTC. Its translation: CASSVGGTNQETQYF. This sequence joins TRBV9 and TRBJ2-5, with D perhaps matching TRBD1 (6 bases). The CDR3 has 15 amino acids. Germline lookup yields CDR1 SGDLS and CDR2 YYNGEE. V was cut by 0 bases and J by 0 bases, with 9 bases left in between.

V gene TRBV9 combines with J gene TRBJ2-2, with a weak D call TRBD1 (5 bases). In germline, CDR1 is SGDLS, CDR2 YYNGEE. The CDR3 is 15 residues long. V lost 4 bases and J lost 1, with 11 bases in between. CDR3 sequence: CASSLTTGNTGELFF. The CDR3 coding sequence is TGTGCCAGCAGCCTCACAACAGGGAACACCGGGGAGCTGTTTTTT.

This sequence joins TRBV11-2 and TRBJ2-7; D is perhaps TRBD2 (5 bases). This CDR3 is 17 amino acids long. Per the germline V gene, CDR1 is SGHAT and CDR2 is FQNNGV. V gave up 5 bases and J gave up 4 bases, with 24 bases separating them. The CDR3 loop is CASSLRDLAPVPYEQYF. CDR3 bases: TGTGCCAGCAGCCTCCGCGACCTAGCTCCCGTACCTTACGAGCAGTACTTC.